This note documents a single TCR beta chain sequence. In the study's own analysis: How many nucleated cells were present was estimated from reference gene primer amplification. Generated by immunoSEQ multiplex PCR, the TCRdb table keeps only in-frame clones and is missing some. Clone size and V and J calls were adopted from that table, with D and trimming inferred from the DNA. There are roughly 450,000 clones in the sample; roughly 88% occur only once, and approximately 0.65% lies in the top ten. These data come from a study of blood T cell repertoires in COVID-19. Study overall: Sites in the United States, Italy and Spain provided acute and convalescent COVID-19 samples. T cells, B-cell-depleted T cells, or PBMCs supplied cDNA or gDNA.

This receptor was taken from a man between 18 and 29 years old who had recovered from COVID-19. Sample: PBMCs or T cells enriched from blood (not recorded which).

The CDR3 sequence: CASSLEYGGKLFF. The CDR3 DNA reads as TGTGCCAGCAGCTTAGAGTACGGGGGAAAACTGTTTTTT. This sequence joins TRBV7-2 and TRBJ1-4, with TRBD1 as a possible D gene (5 bases). Trimming cost V 1 base and J 10 bases, with 10 bases left between them. This CDR3 spans 13 amino acids. CDR1 and CDR2 (germline): SGHTA, FQGNSA.